The sequence of this T cell receptor (beta chain) was determined in a study of shared clonotypes between healthy human individuals. Across the whole study: Used for every donor were three CD4 naive, three CD4 memory, two CD8 naive and one CD8 memory plate. Findings of the study overall: Approximately 5.4% of naive CD4 clonotypes were common to several donors.

Germline V gene sequence: CDR1 SSHAT, CDR2 FNYEAQ (reference sequence). The V gene end was trimmed by 0 bases and the J gene end by 5 bases; junction bases not matched to a gene: 9. This CDR3 region has 17 residues. Sequencing used immunoSEQ multiplex PCR; TCRdb keeps in-frame clones, though not all of them. Here the sample spans some 2.4 million clones, 93% being singletons. As for this clone: What it binds is not known.

The sample consisted of naive CD4+ T cells from PBMCs. Subset reported: CD45RA+ positively selected. This sequence originates from a man aged 18 to 29 in good health. Some clones in this sample may be carry-over from other donors' samples. The gene calls are TRBV7-7 and TRBJ2-5; TRBD2 aligns across 10 bases. CDR3 nucleotide sequence: TGTGCCAGCAGCTTAGCGCCGGTAGCGGGAGGAGCTGAGACCCAGTACTTC. Translated: CASSLAPVAGGAETQYF.